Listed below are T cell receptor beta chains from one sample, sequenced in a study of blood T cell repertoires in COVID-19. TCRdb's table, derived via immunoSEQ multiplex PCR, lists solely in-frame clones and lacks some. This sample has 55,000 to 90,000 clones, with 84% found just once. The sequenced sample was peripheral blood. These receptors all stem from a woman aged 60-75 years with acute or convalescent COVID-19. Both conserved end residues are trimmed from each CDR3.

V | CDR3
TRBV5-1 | ASSSGGQPYGYT
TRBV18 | ASSPNSQETQY
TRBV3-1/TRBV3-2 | ASSQERTGDPLGYGYT
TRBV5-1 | ASSLGVWDTDEQY
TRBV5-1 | ASSLVLDSNYGYT
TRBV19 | ASSPRTGPAYEQY
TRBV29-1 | SAKENLGYEQY
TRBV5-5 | ASSLDFGQGALRSGYT
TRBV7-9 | ASSGTGYNEQF
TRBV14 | ASSYRGTQY
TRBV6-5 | ASSYSQGAAEAF
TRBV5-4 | ASSLGLRNTGELF
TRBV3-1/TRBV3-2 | ASSQLAGLGTQY
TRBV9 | ASSFDTNTEAF
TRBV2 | ASSQKDRGDSPLH
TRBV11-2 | ASSSAGQGAFGQF
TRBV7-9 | ASSLASGGQSLNSPLH